These 18 T cell receptor beta chains came from one sample sequenced in a study of a mutant IDH1 vaccine in newly diagnosed glioma. The time point was: week 23, last vaccination. Each dose delivered 300 ug of mutant IDH1 20-mer peptide subcutaneously with imiquimod. Repertoires were generated with immunoSEQ multiplex PCR, while TCRdb's copy carries only in-frame clones and drops some. The sample includes about 65,000 clones, roughly 85% of them seen just once. These receptors' targets are unknown. Sequenced here: PBMCs, sampled from a glioma patient whose treatment included an IDH1 peptide vaccine. The source is a man under 40 with glioma.

This chain links TRBV19 with TRBJ1-6, with 8 bases fitting TRBD1. The ends lost 3 bases at V and 7 bases at J; junction bases unmatched: 5. Germline loops: CDR1 LNHDA, CDR2 SQIVND (reference sequence). The CDR3 has 15 residues. CDR3 bases: TGTGCCAGTAGTATTAATTACAGGGGGAATTCACCCCTCCACTTT. This codes for CASSINYRGNSPLHF.

The V and J genes are TRBV2 and TRBJ2-2; weak D call: TRBD1 (5 bases). V was cut by 3 bases and J by 4 bases, with 15 bases left in between. CDR3 length: 16 residues. The V gene's germline CDR1 is SNHLY and CDR2 FYNNEI. The CDR3 spells CASSDWQGRSTGELFF. The CDR3 region has the DNA TGTGCCAGCAGTGATTGGCAGGGAAGGTCCACCGGGGAGCTGTTTTTT.

J is TRBJ2-7 and V is TRBV5-4; 7 bases agree with TRBD2. There are 13 residues in the CDR3. Germline values: CDR1 SGHNT, CDR2 YYREEE (reference sequence). The trim removed 4 bases at V and 4 bases at J, leaving 5 bases unmatched. As DNA, the CDR3 is TGTGCCAGCAGCGTGGGGGGGAGGTACGAGCAGTACTTC. This codes for CASSVGGRYEQYF.

The chain recombines TRBV6-5 with TRBJ2-7; 8 positions match TRBD2. The CDR3 runs to 16 residues. With 2 bases clipped from V and 7 bases from J, the junction kept 13 bases outside the gene matches. Germline V CDR1 and CDR2: MNHEY, SVGAGI. This CDR3 reads CASSYGPAGVYREQYF. The CDR3 nucleotides are TGTGCCAGCAGTTACGGCCCAGCGGGGGTATATAGGGAGCAGTACTTC.

The chain has TRBV19 and TRBJ2-1; D not certain. Trimming shortened V by 5 bases and J by 11 bases, and 13 bases separated the two germline ends. Germline V gene data show CDR1 as LNHDA and CDR2 as SQIVND (reference sequence). The CDR3 is 12 residues long. This chain's CDR3 is CASSPYGEKQFF. CDR3 coding DNA: TGTGCCAGTAGTCCCTACGGTGAGAAGCAGTTCTTC.

This clone has a single count. The chain combines TRBV5-1 with TRBJ1-1; the D gene is possibly TRBD1 (5 bases). Trimming cost V 7 bases and J 1 base, with 17 bases left between them. The CDR3 runs to 15 residues. The germline V gene has CDR1 SGHRS and CDR2 YFSETQ. The CDR3 sequence: CASRTSGGPNTEAFF. CDR3 bases: TGCGCCAGCCGGACCTCGGGGGGACCGAACACTGAAGCTTTCTTT.

This chain joins TRBV23-1 and TRBJ1-4; D not resolved. Being an ORF, TRBV23-1 has a function that is uncertain. The V gene lost 0 bases and the J gene lost 6 bases, with 11 bases spanning the gap. The CDR3 length is 15 residues. The CDR3 sequence is CASSQSFISDEKLFF. In nucleotides, the CDR3 is TGCGCCAGCAGTCAATCTTTCATTTCCGATGAAAAACTGTTTTTT.

The chain couples TRBV29-1 to TRBJ1-2, with D tentatively TRBD1 (6 bases). V lost 4 bases and J lost 14, with 17 bases in between. The CDR3 sequence is 11 residues long. Germline CDR1 SQVTM, CDR2 ANQGSEA. CDR3 coding DNA: TGCAGCGTTGGAAGGGGGGAGGTGGTGACCTTC. As protein: CSVGRGEVVTF.

The chain is built from TRBV4-1 and TRBJ1-4; perhaps TRBD1 as D (5 bases). The ends were cut back, 4 bases at V and 0 bases at J, with 12 bases in the middle. The CDR3 has 16 amino acids. Germline V gene sequence: CDR1 MGHRA, CDR2 YSYEKL. CDR3 region: CASSLPGFATNEKLFF. The CDR3 DNA is TGCGCCAGCAGCCTGCCAGGGTTTGCAACTAATGAAAAACTGTTTTTT.

This clone counts as medium-sized. V gene TRBV7-2 combines with J gene TRBJ2-5; D may correspond to TRBD1 or TRBD2 (5 bases each). Germline CDR1 SGHTA, CDR2 FQGNSA. V was shortened by 1 base and J by 5 bases, with 20 bases between the two germline ends. This CDR3 contains 17 residues. CDR3 nucleotides: TGTGCCAGCAGCTTAGAAGGGGTAACGGGGAAGTGGGAGACCCAGTACTTC. Translation gives CASSLEGVTGKWETQYF.

The chain links TRBV18 to TRBJ2-3, with D unclear. Between the trimmed V and J ends, which lost 6 bases and 2 bases, there was a span of 15 bases. Germline CDR1 and CDR2: KGHSH and LQKENI. The CDR3 totals 15 residues. Here the CDR3 DNA reads TGTGCCAGCTCCCCCGTTGCCTCTTCCACAGATACGCAGTATTTT. This translates into CASSPVASSTDTQYF.

The chain combines TRBV5-6 with TRBJ2-7, with D possibly TRBD2 on 5 matching bases. V was pared by 0 bases and J by 0 bases, with 10 bases between. The germline V gene encodes CDR1 SGHDT and CDR2 YYEEEE. The CDR3 covers 15 residues. CDR3 loop: CASSLGTLSSYEQYF. CDR3 nucleotide sequence: TGTGCCAGCAGCTTGGGGACTCTCAGCTCCTACGAGCAGTACTTC.

This chain joins TRBV6-6 and TRBJ2-7, with TRBD1 matching 9 bases. Germline CDR1 reads MNHNY; CDR2 reads SVGAGI (reference sequence). V lost 6 bases and J lost 0; bases outside the gene matches: 9. There are 16 residues in the CDR3. CDR3: CASRTGTGSASYEQYF. CDR3 nucleotides: TGTGCCAGCAGGACCGGGACAGGGTCAGCCTCCTACGAGCAGTACTTC.

The chain employs TRBV7-9 and TRBJ2-2; unclear D gene. V gave up 2 bases and J gave up 0 bases, with 4 bases separating them. The V gene's germline CDR1 is SEHNR and CDR2 FQNEAQ (reference sequence). The CDR3 sequence is 14 residues long. CDR3 nucleotides: TGTGCCAGCAGCTTAACCCCGAACACCGGGGAGCTGTTTTTT. Translation: CASSLTPNTGELFF.

This chain links TRBV5-1 with TRBJ1-5, with D possibly being TRBD1 (6 bases). This CDR3 is built from 16 residues. Germline loops: CDR1 SGHRS, CDR2 YFSETQ. Between the trimmed V and J ends, which lost 0 bases and 2 bases, there was a span of 12 bases. For the CDR3, the DNA is TGCGCCAGCAGCTTGGCTGGGGGCGTGGGCAATCAGCCCCAGCATTTT. This sequence encodes CASSLAGGVGNQPQHF. Using reference TRBV5-1 and TRBJ1-5 for the parts outside the CDR3, the full variable domain is KAGVTQTPRYLIKTRGQQVTLSCSPISGHRSVSWYQQTPGQGLQFLFEYFSETQRNKGNFPGRFSGRQFSNSRSEMNVSTLELGDSALYLCASSLAGGVGNQPQHFGDGTRLSIL.

This sequence joins TRBV7-9 and TRBJ1-1; TRBD1 agrees at 8 bases. Germline loops: CDR1 SEHNR, CDR2 FQNEAQ (reference sequence). The V gene end was trimmed by 5 bases and the J gene end by 2 bases; junction bases not matched to a gene: 4. There are 14 residues in the CDR3. The CDR3 loop is CASSLSGGNTEAFF. CDR3 in DNA: TGTGCCAGCAGCCTCTCAGGGGGCAACACTGAAGCTTTCTTT.

The CDR3 loop reads CASSRRGRDTQETQYF. As DNA, the CDR3 is TGTGCCAGCAGCCGACGCGGGAGGGACACCCAAGAGACCCAGTACTTC. The chain employs TRBV21-1 and TRBJ2-5; no DNA check was done on the table's D call, TRBD2. TRBV21-1 is deemed a pseudogene. The CDR3 length is 16 residues.

The chain has TRBV5-1 and TRBJ2-7; TRBD2 aligns across 10 bases. Germline loops: CDR1 SGHRS, CDR2 YFSETQ. The CDR3 sequence is 16 residues long. After removal of 0 bases from V and 2 bases from J, the junction contained 5 bases not matched to a gene. CDR3 in DNA: TGCGCCAGCAGCTTGGCCACGAGCGGGGGGGCCTACGAGCAGTACTTC. Protein sequence: CASSLATSGGAYEQYF.